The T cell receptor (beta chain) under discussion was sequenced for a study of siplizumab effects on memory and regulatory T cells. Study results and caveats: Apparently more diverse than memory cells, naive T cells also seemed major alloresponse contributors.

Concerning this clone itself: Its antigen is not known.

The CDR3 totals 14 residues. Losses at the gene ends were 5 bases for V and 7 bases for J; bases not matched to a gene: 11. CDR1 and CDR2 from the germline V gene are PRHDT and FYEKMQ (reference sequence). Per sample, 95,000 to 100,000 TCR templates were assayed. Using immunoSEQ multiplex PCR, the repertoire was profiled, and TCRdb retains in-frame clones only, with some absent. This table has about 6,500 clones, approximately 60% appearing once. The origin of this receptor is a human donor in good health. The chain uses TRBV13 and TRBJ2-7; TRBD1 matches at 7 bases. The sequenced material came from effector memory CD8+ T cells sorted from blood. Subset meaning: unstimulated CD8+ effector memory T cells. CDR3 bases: TGTGCCAGCAGCCCCCTCGACAGGGCCCGGGAGCAGTACTTC. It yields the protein CASSPLDRAREQYF.